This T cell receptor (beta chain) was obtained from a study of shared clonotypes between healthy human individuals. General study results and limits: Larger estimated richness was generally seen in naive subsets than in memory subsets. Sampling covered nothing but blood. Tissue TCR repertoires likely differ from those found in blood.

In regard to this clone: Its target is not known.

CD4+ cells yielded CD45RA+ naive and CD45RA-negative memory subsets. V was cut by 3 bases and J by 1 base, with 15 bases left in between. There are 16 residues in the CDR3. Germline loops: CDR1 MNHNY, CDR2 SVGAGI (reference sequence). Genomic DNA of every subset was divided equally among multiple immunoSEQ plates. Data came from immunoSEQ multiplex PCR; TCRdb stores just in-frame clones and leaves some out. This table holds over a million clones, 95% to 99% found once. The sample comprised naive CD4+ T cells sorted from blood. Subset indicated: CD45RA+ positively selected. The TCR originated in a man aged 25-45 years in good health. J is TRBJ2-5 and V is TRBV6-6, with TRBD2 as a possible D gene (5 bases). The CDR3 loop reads CASSYFGEVIQETQYF. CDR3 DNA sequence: TGTGCCAGCAGTTATTTCGGGGAAGTCATCCAAGAGACCCAGTACTTC.